Below are 20 T cell receptor beta chains sequenced from a single sample in a study of tissue T cells after allogeneic stem cell transplantation. Only in-frame clones appear in the TCRdb table, and some are missing; sequencing was by immunoSEQ multiplex PCR. The data contain tens of thousands of clones, over 70% of them singletons. Material for sequencing was sorted cells pooled from one or two spleens. These receptors came from a pool of C57BL/6 mice in good health.

Notes on this clone: Mouse germline and gene names are used. The read terminates 1 residue ahead of where the CDR3 ends, so the germline J gene completes it. This chain connects TRBV2 to TRBJ2-1, with D perhaps given as TRBD1 or TRBD2 (5 bases each). The germline V gene has CDR1 LGHNA and CDR2 YSYQKL. V shed 1 base and J shed 5 bases, with 9 bases lying between them. The CDR3 has 14 residues. CDR3 sequence: CASSQGGGDAEQFF. CDR3 DNA (partial): TGTGCCAGCAGCCAAGGCGGGGGAGATGCTGAGCAGTTC.

As concerns this clone: Germline and genes here are mouse. Read data end 1 residue before the CDR3 end; the end is taken from the germline J gene. J is TRBJ2-1 and V is TRBV17, with 7 nucleotides matching TRBD2. Trimming cost V 0 bases and J 3 bases; bases outside gene matches: 5. CDR1 MNHDT and CDR2 YYDKIL come from the germline V gene. This CDR3 comprises 16 residues. This CDR3 is CASSRDLWGSYAEQFF. The covered CDR3 bases are TGTGCTAGCAGTAGAGATCTCTGGGGGTCCTATGCTGAGCAGTTC.

As concerns this clone: Any gene name here is a mouse gene name. The CDR3 is cut off 1 residue early in the read; its end comes from the germline J gene. The chain combines TRBV3 with TRBJ1-4; D is uncertain. The germline V gene has CDR1 SNHLY and CDR2 FYNGKV (reference sequence). The CDR3 has 15 amino acids. Trimming took 2 bases from V and 0 from J, leaving 7 bases between them. Partial CDR3 DNA: TGTGCCAGCAGCTTAAGACATATTTCCAACGAAAGATTATTT. Its translation is CASSLRHISNERLF. In full, the CDR3 reads CASSLRHISNERLFF.

Of note for this clone: Mouse gene names apply. The read halts 1 residue ahead of the CDR3 end, with the missing end drawn from the germline J gene. The rearrangement uses TRBV4 and TRBJ2-7; 9 bases are shared with TRBD2. CDR1 and CDR2 (germline): LGHDT, YNNKQL (reference sequence). The CDR3 is made up of 15 amino acids. Germline trimming cut 5 bases from V and 0 bases from J; bases unmatched to any gene: 5. CDR3 DNA, as far as it was read: TGTGCCAGCAGCCCTGGACTGGGGAGCTCCTATGAACAGTAC. It specifies CASSPGLGSSYEQY. The whole CDR3 region reads CASSPGLGSSYEQYF.

As concerns this clone: Gene names follow the mouse nomenclature. The CDR3 is cut off 1 residue early in the read; its end comes from the germline J gene. The J gene is TRBJ2-5, the V gene TRBV3, with no clear D. The CDR3 is made up of 14 amino acids. Between the trimmed V and J ends, which lost 2 bases and 0 bases, there was a span of 6 bases. The germline V gene encodes CDR1 SNHLY and CDR2 FYNGKV (reference sequence). CDR3 DNA, as far as it was read: TGTGCCAGCAGCTTAACAATTAACCAAGACACCCAGTAC. Translating it yields CASSLTINQDTQY. The entire CDR3 protein reads CASSLTINQDTQYF.

On this clone itself: Gene names follow the mouse nomenclature. The CDR3 end falls 1 residue outside the read, so it is completed with the germline J gene. The rearrangement joins TRBV12-2 to TRBJ1-2, with D unclear. In germline, CDR1 is SGHLS, CDR2 HYDKME. V was clipped by 0 bases and J by 0 bases, with 10 bases between them. This CDR3 is 15 amino acids long. CDR3 sequence: CASSLEGSSNSDYTF. CDR3 bases read: TGTGCCAGCTCTCTCGAAGGCAGCTCAAACTCCGACTACACC.

For this clone: All gene names here are mouse names. Read sequence stops 1 residue before the CDR3 end, and the germline J gene provides the missing end. The rearrangement uses TRBV16 and TRBJ2-5; TRBD2 aligns across 9 bases. This CDR3 region has 15 residues. The V and J ends lost 5 bases and 1 base, in that order; junction bases with no gene match: 4. From germline, CDR1 is SGHSA and CDR2 FRNQAP. CDR3 amino acids: CASSLYWGDQDTQYF. The sequenced CDR3 bases are TGTGCAAGCAGCCTCTACTGGGGGGACCAAGACACCCAGTAC.

Details on this clone: Any gene name here is a mouse gene name. From the germline J gene comes the end of the CDR3, since the read stops 1 residue before it. Other nucleotide sequences from this sample produce the same CDR3. The chain has TRBV13-2 and TRBJ2-2, with D uncertain. Trimming removed 0 bases at V and 0 bases at J, with 6 bases between. Germline CDR1 NNHNN, CDR2 SYGAGS (reference sequence). This CDR3 is built from 15 residues. CDR3 in amino acids: CASGDAPANTGQLYF. The DNA read from the CDR3 is TGTGCCAGCGGTGATGCTCCAGCAAACACCGGGCAGCTCTAC.

Remarks on this clone: Genes and germline come from the mouse. The CDR3 goes on 1 residue after the read ends, and that part is filled in from the germline J gene. Additional DNA sequences in this sample encode the identical CDR3. The chain links TRBV4 to TRBJ2-7, with 10 bases lining up with TRBD2. J lost 7 bases, V lost 5 bases, and 2 bases had no gene match. CDR1 is LGHDT, CDR2 YNNKQL, per germline (reference sequence). The CDR3 is 12 residues long. The part of the CDR3 DNA that was read is TGTGCCAGCAGCAGGGACTGGGGCGAACAGTAC. Residues: CASSRDWGEQY. The CDR3 in its entirety is CASSRDWGEQYF.

Comments on this clone: All gene names here are mouse names. The read stops 1 residue short of the end of the CDR3; the missing end is completed from the germline J gene. The chain uses TRBV16 and TRBJ2-2; the match to TRBD2 covers 9 bases. The V and J ends lost 1 base and 7 bases, in that order; junction bases with no gene match: 7. Germline V gene data show CDR1 as SGHSA and CDR2 as FRNQAP. There are 16 residues in the CDR3. This chain's CDR3 is CASSLALWGGSGQLYF. CDR3 bases read: TGTGCAAGCAGCTTAGCCCTTTGGGGGGGCAGCGGGCAGCTCTAC. The full variable domain, in which reference TRBV16 and TRBJ2-2 provide the parts outside the CDR3, is NAGVIQTPRHKVTGKGQEATLWCEPISGHSAVFWYRQTIVQGLEFLTYFRNQAPIDDSGMPKERFSAQMPNQSHSTLKIQSTQPQDSAVYLCASSLALWGGSGQLYFGEGSKLTVL.

Note on this clone: Gene labels here are mouse ones. The read gets to within 1 residue of the CDR3 end, and the germline J gene fills in the rest. The chain recombines TRBV13-2 with TRBJ1-4; D might be TRBD1 (5 bases). Per the germline V gene, CDR1 is NNHNN and CDR2 is SYGAGS (reference sequence). Trimming took 0 bases from V and 4 from J, leaving 10 bases between them. This CDR3 is built from 15 residues. The CDR3 sequence: CASGDAGHFNERLFF. The CDR3 bases that were read are TGTGCCAGCGGTGATGCCGGACACTTCAACGAAAGATTATTT.

This clone was recorded once. The genes and germline here are from mouse. The read terminates 1 residue ahead of where the CDR3 ends, so the germline J gene completes it. The chain uses TRBV19 and TRBJ2-4; D is unclear. V lost 0 bases to trimming and J lost 0 bases, with 8 bases between them. The CDR3 consists of 15 residues. Germline V lookup: CDR1 FNHDT, CDR2 SITEND (reference sequence). CDR3 in amino acids: CASSIVPPSQNTLYF. Partial CDR3 DNA: TGTGCCAGCAGTATAGTCCCACCTAGTCAAAACACCTTGTAC.

As to this clone: Genes and germline come from the mouse. Coverage ceases 1 residue before the CDR3 finishes, and the germline J gene fills in the end. The V call is TRBV12-1, the J call TRBJ1-2; tentative D call: TRBD1 (5 bases). From germline, CDR1 is SGHSN and CDR2 HYEKVE. V was trimmed by 1 base and J by 6 bases, leaving 8 bases between them. This CDR3 region has 12 residues. The CDR3 bases that were read are TGTGCCAGCTCTCTACGGGGACCCGACTACACC. Translated, it gives CASSLRGPDYT. The full CDR3 reads CASSLRGPDYTF. Full variable domain (remainder filled in from reference TRBV12-1 and TRBJ1-2): DSGVVQSPRHIIKEKGGRSVLTCIPISGHSNVVWYQQTLGKELKFLIQHYEKVERDKGFLPSRFSVQQFDDYHSEMNMSALELEDSAMYFCASSLRGPDYTFGSGTRLLVI.

A note on this clone: Gene names follow the mouse nomenclature. The read gets to within 1 residue of the CDR3 end, and the germline J gene fills in the rest. J is TRBJ2-2 and V is TRBV3; D perhaps matches TRBD1 (5 bases). The CDR3 sequence is 13 residues long. V lost 5 bases, J lost 2 bases, and 6 bases lay in between. Germline values: CDR1 SNHLY, CDR2 FYNGKV (reference sequence). The CDR3 region is CASSRQNTGQLYF. CDR3 DNA, as far as it was read: TGTGCCAGCAGCCGACAGAACACCGGGCAGCTCTAC. The full variable domain, rest sourced from reference TRBV3 and TRBJ2-2, is GPKVLQIPSHQIIDMGQMVTLNCDPVSNHLYFYWYKQILGQQMEFLVNFYNGKVMEKSKLFKDQFSVERPDGSYFTLKIQPTALEDSAVYFCASSRQNTGQLYFGEGSKLTVL.

This clone has only one observation. Gene names and germline match the mouse. CDR3 DNA (partial): TGTGCCTGGAGTCCAGAAACGCTGTAT. As protein: CAWSPETLY. The full-length CDR3 reads as CAWSPETLYF. The rearrangement uses TRBV31 and TRBJ2-3; no reliable D call. The missing CDR3 end, 1 residue past where the read stops, is filled in from the germline J gene. CDR1 is GKSSPN and CDR2 is SITVG in the germline V gene. Trimming removed 1 base at V and 4 bases at J, with 0 bases between. The CDR3 loop spans 10 amino acids.

A note on this clone: All gene names here are mouse names. This CDR3 reads CTCSAESGGYAEQFF. Partial CDR3 DNA: TGCACCTGCAGTGCAGAATCTGGGGGCTATGCTGAGCAGTTC. The chain uses TRBV1 and TRBJ2-1; 7 bases map to TRBD2. The missing CDR3 end, 1 residue past where the read stops, is filled in from the germline J gene. The V gene's germline CDR1 is NSQYPW and CDR2 LRSPGD (reference sequence). V lost 0 bases, J lost 3 bases, and 2 bases stayed unmatched. The CDR3 runs 15 residues. Filled out from reference TRBV1 and TRBJ2-1, the complete variable domain reads VTLLEQNPRWRLVPRGQAVNLRCILKNSQYPWMSWYQQDLQKQLQWLFTLRSPGDKEVKSLPGADYLATRVTDTELRLQVANMSQGRTLYCTCSAESGGYAEQFFGPGTRLTVL.

In its sample, this clone was seen once. Here the gene names and germline are mouse. The CDR3 is cut off 1 residue early in the read; its end comes from the germline J gene. The rearrangement uses TRBV2 and TRBJ1-2; D not resolved. The ends were cut back, 0 bases at V and 2 bases at J, with 7 bases in the middle. The CDR3 length is 14 residues. CDR1 is LGHNA, CDR2 YSYQKL, per germline. The CDR3 here is CASSQDLGNSDYTF. The DNA read from the CDR3 is TGTGCCAGCAGCCAAGATTTAGGGAACTCCGACTACACC.

To note about this clone: Gene names and germline match the mouse. The read terminates 1 residue ahead of where the CDR3 ends, so the germline J gene completes it. The chain has TRBV12-1 and TRBJ2-5, with 14 nucleotides matching TRBD2. The V gene's germline CDR1 is SGHSN and CDR2 HYEKVE. The V gene end was trimmed by 3 bases and the J gene end by 5 bases; junction bases not matched to a gene: 3. The CDR3 is 15 amino acids. The chain's CDR3 is CASSGTGGAGDTQYF. Incomplete CDR3 DNA: TGTGCCAGCTCTGGGACTGGGGGGGCCGGAGACACCCAGTAC.

Regarding this clone: Gene names are mouse gene names. Coverage ceases 1 residue before the CDR3 finishes, and the germline J gene fills in the end. Different DNA sequences within this sample yield the same CDR3. The chain recombines TRBV5 with TRBJ2-5; TRBD2 matches at 7 bases. The CDR3 consists of 14 residues. The germline CDR1 and CDR2 sequences are LGHNA and YNLKQL (reference sequence). V was pared by 0 bases and J by 3 bases, with 0 bases of the junction left unmatched. The CDR3 spells CASSQDWGQDTQYF. CDR3 DNA (partial): TGTGCCAGCAGCCAAGACTGGGGGCAAGACACCCAGTAC.

Note on this clone: Mouse gene names apply. The read falls 1 residue short of the CDR3 end, and the missing part is taken from the germline J gene. The chain joins TRBV13-2 to TRBJ2-5; 11 bases align to TRBD2. The CDR3 is 15 amino acids. Germline CDR1 reads NNHNN; CDR2 reads SYGAGS (reference sequence). Germline trimming cut 0 bases from V and 7 bases from J; bases unmatched to any gene: 4. The CDR3 DNA, read in part, is TGTGCCAGCGGTGATGACTGGGGGGGCGCGCACACCCAGTAC. This sequence encodes CASGDDWGGAHTQY. The complete CDR3 reads CASGDDWGGAHTQYF.